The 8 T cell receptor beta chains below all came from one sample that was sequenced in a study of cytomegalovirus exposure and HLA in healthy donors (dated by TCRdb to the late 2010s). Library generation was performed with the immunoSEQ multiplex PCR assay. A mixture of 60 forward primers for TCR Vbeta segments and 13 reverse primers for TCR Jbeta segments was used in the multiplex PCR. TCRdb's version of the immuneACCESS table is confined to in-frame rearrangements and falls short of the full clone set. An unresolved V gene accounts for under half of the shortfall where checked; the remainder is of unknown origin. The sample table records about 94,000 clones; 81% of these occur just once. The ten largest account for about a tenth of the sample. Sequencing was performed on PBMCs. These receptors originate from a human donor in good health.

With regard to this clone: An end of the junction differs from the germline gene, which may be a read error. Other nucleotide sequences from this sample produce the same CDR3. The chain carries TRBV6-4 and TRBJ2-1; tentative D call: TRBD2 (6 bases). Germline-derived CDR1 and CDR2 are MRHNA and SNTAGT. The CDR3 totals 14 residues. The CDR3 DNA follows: TGTGCCAGCAGTGTTAGCGGCTCCTACAACGAGCAGTTCTTC. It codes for CASSVSGSYNEQFF.

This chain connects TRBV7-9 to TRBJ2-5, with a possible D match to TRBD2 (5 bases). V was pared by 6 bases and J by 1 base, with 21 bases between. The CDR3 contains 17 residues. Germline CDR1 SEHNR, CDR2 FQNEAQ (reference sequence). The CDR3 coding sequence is TGTGCCAGCAGTTTGTCGTGGCGGGCAGGCGGCCAAGAGACCCAGTACTTC. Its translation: CASSLSWRAGGQETQYF.

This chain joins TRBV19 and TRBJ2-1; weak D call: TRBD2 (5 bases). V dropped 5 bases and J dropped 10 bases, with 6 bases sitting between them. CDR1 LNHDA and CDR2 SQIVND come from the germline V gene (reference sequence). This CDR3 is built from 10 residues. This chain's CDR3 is CASSSGEQFF. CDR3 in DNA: TGTGCCAGTAGTTCGGGGGAGCAGTTCTTC.

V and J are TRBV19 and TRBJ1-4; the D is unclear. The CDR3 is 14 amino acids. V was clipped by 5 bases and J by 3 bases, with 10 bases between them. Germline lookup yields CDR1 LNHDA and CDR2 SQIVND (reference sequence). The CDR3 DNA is TGTGCCAGTAGTCTCCGGGTCTCTAATGAAAAACTGTTTTTT. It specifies CASSLRVSNEKLFF. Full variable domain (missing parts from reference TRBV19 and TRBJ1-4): DGGITQSPKYLFRKEGQNVTLSCEQNLNHDAMYWYRQDPGQGLRLIYYSQIVNDFQKGDIAEGYSVSREKKESFPLTVTSAQKNPTAFYLCASSLRVSNEKLFFGSGTQLSVL.

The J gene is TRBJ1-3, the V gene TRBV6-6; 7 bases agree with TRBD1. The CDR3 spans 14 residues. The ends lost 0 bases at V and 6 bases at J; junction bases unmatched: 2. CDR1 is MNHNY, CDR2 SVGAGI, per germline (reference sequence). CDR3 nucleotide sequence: TGTGCCAGCAGTTACTCGGAGGGGGCAAACACCATATATTTT. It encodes CASSYSEGANTIYF.

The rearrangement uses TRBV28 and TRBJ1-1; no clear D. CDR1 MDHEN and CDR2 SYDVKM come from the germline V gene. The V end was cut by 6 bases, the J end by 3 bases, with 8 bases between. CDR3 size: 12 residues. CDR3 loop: CASREEYTEAFF. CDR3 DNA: TGTGCCAGCAGGGAGGAGTACACTGAAGCTTTCTTT.

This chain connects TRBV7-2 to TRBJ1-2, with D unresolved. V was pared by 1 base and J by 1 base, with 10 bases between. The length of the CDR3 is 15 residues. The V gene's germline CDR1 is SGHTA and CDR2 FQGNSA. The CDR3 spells CASSLGGAYNYGYTF. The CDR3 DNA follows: TGTGCCAGCAGCTTAGGTGGAGCGTATAACTATGGCTACACCTTC.

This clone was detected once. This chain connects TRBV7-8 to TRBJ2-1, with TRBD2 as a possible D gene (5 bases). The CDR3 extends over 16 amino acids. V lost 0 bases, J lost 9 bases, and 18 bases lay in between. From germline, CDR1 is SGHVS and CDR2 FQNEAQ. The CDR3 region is CASSLASPTSRSEQFF. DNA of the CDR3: TGTGCCAGCAGCTTAGCCTCCCCAACTAGTCGTAGTGAGCAGTTCTTC. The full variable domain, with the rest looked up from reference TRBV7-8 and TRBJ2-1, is GAGVSQSPRYKVAKRGQDVALRCDPISGHVSLFWYQQALGQGPEFLTYFQNEAQLDKSGLPSDRFFAERPEGSVSTLKIQRTQQEDSAVYLCASSLASPTSRSEQFFGPGTRLTVL.